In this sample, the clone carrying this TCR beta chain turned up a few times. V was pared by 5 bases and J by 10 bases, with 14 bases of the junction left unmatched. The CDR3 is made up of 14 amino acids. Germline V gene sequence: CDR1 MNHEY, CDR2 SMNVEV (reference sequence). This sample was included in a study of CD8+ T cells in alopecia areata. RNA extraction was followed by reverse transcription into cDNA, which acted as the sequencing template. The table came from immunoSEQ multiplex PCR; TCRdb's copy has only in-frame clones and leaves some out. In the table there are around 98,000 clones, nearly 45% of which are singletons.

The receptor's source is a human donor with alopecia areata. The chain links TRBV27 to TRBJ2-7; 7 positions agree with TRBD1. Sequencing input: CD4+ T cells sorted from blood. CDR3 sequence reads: CASSPQGVYERQYF. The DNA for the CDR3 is TGTGCCAGCAGTCCGCAGGGGGTGTACGAGAGACAGTACTTC.